By share, the clone carrying this T cell receptor beta chain counts as medium-sized. Its antigen remains unidentified. Treatment of any kind had been given to no patient before thyroid surgery. The record originates from a study of metastatic and nonmetastatic thyroid tumors. Study-level points and caveats: It was reported that TCR beta diversity was significantly higher in malignant thyroid tumors than benign nodules, in blood and tumor.

TCRdb re-analyzed the PCR reads through MiXCR. The sample shows 15,000 to 20,000 clones, about a quarter of them seen only once. CDR1 is SGHTA, CDR2 FQGTGA, per germline. CDR3 length: 14 residues. The V gene lost 2 bases and the J gene lost 3 bases, with 10 bases spanning the gap. The sequence was collected from a female donor with papillary thyroid cancer or a benign thyroid nodule (not recorded which). Some clones in this sample may be carry-over from other donors' samples. Sequences were obtained from blood. The chain recombines TRBV7-3 with TRBJ1-1; perhaps TRBD1 as D (5 bases). CDR3 protein: CASSLGDRHTEAFF. The CDR3, as DNA: TGTGCCAGCAGCTTAGGAGACAGACACACTGAAGCTTTCTTT. Looking up the rest from reference TRBV7-3 and TRBJ1-1 gives the full variable domain: GAGVSQTPSNKVTEKGKYVELRCDPISGHTALYWYRQSLGQGPEFLIYFQGTGAADDSGLPNDRFFAVRPEGSVSTLKIQRTERGDSAVYLCASSLGDRHTEAFFGQGTRLTVV.